The clone carrying this TCR beta chain was recorded once. Its antigen is still unknown. CD8 cells regarded as naive lacked CD45RO, were positively chosen for CCR7, and omitted terminally differentiated effector memory CD45RA+ cells. Those who donated were healthy HIV-negative adults, with no recent acute infections or vaccinations reported. Germline assignment: CDR1 SQVTM and CDR2 ANQGSEA. The CDR3 is made up of 10 amino acids. V lost 3 bases to trimming and J lost 5 bases, with 3 bases between them. This entry comes from a study of shared clonotypes between healthy human individuals. General study results and limits: Relative to memory subsets, naive subsets generally showed larger estimated richness.

Assay: immunoSEQ multiplex PCR; the TCRdb copy retains only in-frame clones and omits some. The table shows around 2,000,000 clones, with about 95% occurring only once. This chain links TRBV29-1 with TRBJ2-3; D is unclear. This clonotype was sampled from a man aged 18-30 years in good health. Sequenced material: naive CD8+ T cells sorted from blood. DNA for the CDR3: TGCAGCGTTGACGGAGATACGCAGTATTTT. It codes for CSVDGDTQYF.